Shown below are 16 T cell receptor beta chains from a single sample sequenced in a study of shared clonotypes between healthy human individuals. Naive CD8 isolation took CD45RO-negative cells positively selected for CCR7 and excluded terminally differentiated effector memory CD45RA+ cells. Sequencing used immunoSEQ multiplex PCR; TCRdb keeps in-frame clones, though not all of them. The sample comprises hundreds of thousands of clones, approximately 95% of which are singletons, and about 0.11% rests with the top ten. Sequencing was performed on naive CD8+ T cells sorted from blood. The receptors were gathered from a woman in her thirties in good health.

This sequence joins TRBV4-1 and TRBJ1-4; D is uncertain. The germline V gene has CDR1 MGHRA and CDR2 YSYEKL. The CDR3 contains 10 residues. The V end lost 3 bases, the J end lost 10 bases, and 3 bases lay between the germline ends. CDR3 in DNA: TGCGCCAGCAGCCACGGAAAACTGTTTTTT. This encodes CASSHGKLFF.

The V gene is TRBV27, the J gene TRBJ1-2; D is ambiguous. V shed 10 bases and J shed 1 base, with 7 bases lying between them. Germline CDR1 MNHEY, CDR2 SMNVEV (reference sequence). The CDR3 consists of 11 residues. The CDR3 nucleotides are TGTGCCAACTTTGGTAACTATGGCTACACCTTC. It translates to CANFGNYGYTF.

The chain couples TRBV2 to TRBJ1-5; TRBD1 matches 9 bases. Trimming cost V 5 bases and J 6 bases; bases outside gene matches: 11. Germline CDR1 is SNHLY and CDR2 is FYNNEI. The CDR3 is made up of 16 amino acids. The CDR3 loop is CASSRLTGGAGQPQHF. The CDR3 nucleotides read TGTGCCAGCAGTCGCCTTACAGGGGGCGCGGGTCAGCCCCAGCATTTT.

This rearrangement joins TRBV2 to TRBJ2-7; TRBD2 might be the D (6 bases). The germline CDR1 and CDR2 sequences are SNHLY and FYNNEI. The CDR3 spans 15 residues. V was clipped by 1 base and J by 0 bases, with 10 bases between them. The CDR3 spells CASSEVGTDSYEQYF. For the CDR3, the DNA is TGTGCCAGCAGTGAAGTAGGGACTGACTCCTACGAGCAGTACTTC.

V gene TRBV19 combines with J gene TRBJ1-1; D is perhaps TRBD1 (5 bases). This CDR3 region has 14 residues. V lost 5 bases and J 0 bases, leaving 10 bases between the germline ends. From germline, CDR1 is LNHDA and CDR2 SQIVND (reference sequence). CDR3 nucleotide sequence: TGTGCCAGTAGTCGTGCAGGGATGAACACTGAAGCTTTCTTT. This sequence encodes CASSRAGMNTEAFF. The full variable domain, in which reference TRBV19 and TRBJ1-1 provide the parts outside the CDR3, is DGGITQSPKYLFRKEGQNVTLSCEQNLNHDAMYWYRQDPGQGLRLIYYSQIVNDFQKGDIAEGYSVSREKKESFPLTVTSAQKNPTAFYLCASSRAGMNTEAFFGQGTRLTVV.

With regard to this clone: Other DNA sequences in this specimen translate into the identical CDR3. This chain uses TRBV28 with TRBJ2-2; a weak D match, TRBD1 (6 bases). Between the trimmed V and J ends, which lost 6 bases and 4 bases, there was a span of 12 bases. The CDR3 runs 14 residues. Germline V gene sequence: CDR1 MDHEN, CDR2 SYDVKM. CDR3 DNA sequence: TGTGCCAGCAGGAGACAGGTCGTCACCGGGGAGCTGTTTTTT. This gives the protein CASRRQVVTGELFF.

The rearrangement links TRBV7-8 to TRBJ2-5; TRBD2 agrees at 10 bases. V was clipped by 4 bases and J by 6 bases; unmatched bases: 8. The CDR3 sequence is 15 residues long. CDR1 SGHVS and CDR2 FQNEAQ come from the germline V gene. The chain's CDR3 is CASSYRLAGWKTQYF. In DNA, the CDR3 is TGTGCCAGCAGCTATAGACTAGCGGGCTGGAAGACCCAGTACTTC.

With respect to this clone: At the DNA level, this CDR3 is encoded by other sequences in the same sample as well. The rearrangement links TRBV10-2 to TRBJ2-2; unclear D gene. Trimming pared 2 bases from V and 8 bases from J, leaving 3 bases between. The CDR3 is made up of 11 amino acids. Germline V CDR1 and CDR2: WSHSY, SAAADI. CDR3 loop: CASSEGGELFF. CDR3 sequence (DNA): TGCGCCAGCAGTGAGGGAGGGGAGCTGTTTTTT.

In its sample, this clone was seen once. V gene TRBV20-1 combines with J gene TRBJ2-7; no clear D. This CDR3 region has 10 residues. Looked up from germline, CDR1 is DFQATT and CDR2 is SNEGSKA (reference sequence). Trimming took off 5 bases at V and 2 bases at J, with 4 bases between the two ends. The CDR3 is CSARPYEQYF. In nucleotides, the CDR3 is TGCAGTGCTCGTCCCTACGAGCAGTACTTC.

The chain has TRBV4-1 and TRBJ1-5, with TRBD1 identical over 9 bases. The germline V gene encodes CDR1 MGHRA and CDR2 YSYEKL. Losses at the gene ends were 2 bases for V and 1 base for J; bases not matched to a gene: 3. This CDR3 region has 16 residues. The CDR3 bases are TGCGCCAGCAGCCAACCCGACAGGGGGAGCAATCAGCCCCAGCATTTT. Its protein is CASSQPDRGSNQPQHF.

The CDR3 protein is CASSLASGGGSYEQYF. CDR3 DNA sequence: TGTGCCAGCAGCTTAGCATCAGGGGGCGGTTCTTACGAGCAGTACTTC. The chain recombines TRBV7-8 with TRBJ2-7; 8 positions match TRBD1. CDR3 length: 16 residues. Trimming cost V 0 bases and J 4 bases; bases outside gene matches: 8. Germline CDR1 reads SGHVS; CDR2 reads FQNEAQ.

V usage is TRBV9 and J usage is TRBJ1-4; the D is unclear. CDR3 length equals 16 residues. The germline V gene encodes CDR1 SGDLS and CDR2 YYNGEE. Trimming took off 0 bases at V and 0 bases at J, with 9 bases between the two ends. CDR3 amino acids: CASSVGTKATNEKLFF. CDR3 nucleotides: TGTGCCAGCAGCGTAGGGACTAAAGCAACTAATGAAAAACTGTTTTTT.

The rearrangement links TRBV4-1 to TRBJ1-2; D possibly corresponds to TRBD1 (5 bases). CDR1 MGHRA and CDR2 YSYEKL come from the germline V gene. The length of the CDR3 is 14 residues. V gave up 4 bases and J gave up 8 bases, with 17 bases separating them. The CDR3 loop reads CASSPVLGRAGYTF. CDR3 bases: TGCGCCAGCAGCCCCGTCTTGGGCAGGGCGGGCTACACCTTC.

In the case of this clone: A read error may produce the germline difference seen at one junction end. The CDR3 coding sequence is TGCGCCAGCAGCTTAGGGACTAGCGGGGTAAACCCCTCCCACAATGAGCAGTTCTTC. It encodes CASSLGTSGVNPSHNEQFF. The V and J genes are TRBV5-1 and TRBJ2-1; TRBD2 agrees at 13 bases. Germline lookup yields CDR1 SGHRS and CDR2 YFSETQ. The CDR3 consists of 19 residues.

Remarks on this clone: A junction end diverges from the germline sequence, so it may reflect a read error. The rearrangement links TRBV29-1 to TRBJ1-2; 9 positions match TRBD1. The CDR3 loop spans 16 amino acids. Germline V lookup: CDR1 SQVTM, CDR2 ANQGSEA. The CDR3 region has the DNA TGCAGCGTAGAAGAGACCCGGGACAGGGAGGACTATGGCTACACCTTC. Protein product: CSVEETRDREDYGYTF.

The chain carries TRBV18 and TRBJ1-2; D is unresolved. The CDR3 is 15 amino acids. Germline lookup yields CDR1 KGHSH and CDR2 LQKENI. The V end was cut by 5 bases, the J end by 5 bases, with 18 bases between. The CDR3 nucleotides are TGTGCCAGCTCAGCATCGGACGGAGGGTGGTATGGCTACACCTTC. It yields the protein CASSASDGGWYGYTF.